Listed below are T cell receptor beta chains from one sample, sequenced in a study of blood T cell repertoires in COVID-19. Using immunoSEQ multiplex PCR, the repertoire was profiled, and TCRdb retains in-frame clones only, with some absent. The sample includes around 180,000 clones, roughly nine tenths seen only once; the top ten take roughly 20%. Sequencing input: peripheral blood. The receptors come from a man between 70 and 80 years old with active or convalescent COVID-19. CDR3s include the opening cysteine and the closing phenylalanine or tryptophan. A D gene is named only where the DNA matches it firmly. Where a row states a size, it is once, few, many or the class of an expanded clone; other rows omit it.

v_call: TRBV19; clone_size: -; d_call: -; j_call: TRBJ1-3; cdr3_nt: TGTGCCAGCGCACTAGGAGGTTCCTCTGGAAACACCATATATTTT; cdr3_aa: CASALGGSSGNTIYF
v_call: TRBV6-2/TRBV6-3; clone_size: many; d_call: -; j_call: TRBJ1-2; cdr3_nt: TGTGCCAGCAGTTACCCTCTCAGGGGAGCGGCTAACTATGGCTACACCTTC; cdr3_aa: CASSYPLRGAANYGYTF
v_call: TRBV6-6; clone_size: -; d_call: -; j_call: TRBJ2-6; cdr3_nt: TGTGCCAGCAGTTCTGACTCATCTGGGGCCAACGTCCTGACTTTC; cdr3_aa: CASSSDSSGANVLTF
v_call: TRBV24-1; clone_size: -; d_call: TRBD1; j_call: TRBJ2-3; cdr3_nt: TGTGCCACCCGAGGGACAGATTCTAGCACAGATACGCAGTATTTT; cdr3_aa: CATRGTDSSTDTQYF
v_call: TRBV9; clone_size: -; d_call: TRBD1; j_call: TRBJ1-2; cdr3_nt: TGTGCCAGCAGTGAGTCCCGAGACAGGGGGCGCGTAGGCCATGGCTACACCTTC; cdr3_aa: CASSESRDRGRVGHGYTF
v_call: TRBV10-1; clone_size: -; d_call: -; j_call: TRBJ1-1; cdr3_nt: TGCGCCAGCGTAGGGCGGACTTCAAACACTGAAGCTTTCTTT; cdr3_aa: CASVGRTSNTEAFF
v_call: TRBV5-8; clone_size: -; d_call: TRBD1; j_call: TRBJ2-7; cdr3_nt: TGTGCCAGCAGCTTTAGACAGGGAAGAATGATGACGGGCTCCTACGAGCAGTACTTC; cdr3_aa: CASSFRQGRMMTGSYEQYF
v_call: TRBV19; clone_size: -; d_call: -; j_call: TRBJ1-2; cdr3_nt: TGTGCCAGTAGCCTACAGGGTGGTCCTAACTATGGCTACACCTTC; cdr3_aa: CASSLQGGPNYGYTF
v_call: TRBV4-2; clone_size: -; d_call: -; j_call: TRBJ2-7; cdr3_nt: TGTGCCAGCAGCCAGTCGTGGGGGCTTTCCTACGAGCAGTACTTC; cdr3_aa: CASSQSWGLSYEQYF
v_call: TRBV11-3; clone_size: -; d_call: -; j_call: TRBJ2-2; cdr3_nt: TGTGCCAGCAGCCTCTCGAACACCGGGGAGCTGTTTTTT; cdr3_aa: CASSLSNTGELFF
v_call: TRBV19; clone_size: once; d_call: -; j_call: TRBJ1-2; cdr3_nt: TGTGCCAGTAGTATAGGTGGGTTACCTAGAGGCTACACCTTC; cdr3_aa: CASSIGGLPRGYTF
v_call: TRBV20-1; clone_size: once; d_call: -; j_call: TRBJ2-7; cdr3_nt: TGCAGTGCTAGTACTACCGGGACTCTCAGCTCCTACGAGCAGTACTTC; cdr3_aa: CSASTTGTLSSYEQYF
v_call: TRBV6-4; clone_size: -; d_call: TRBD2; j_call: TRBJ2-2; cdr3_nt: TGTGCCAGCAGTGACTCTGGGGGGGTTCGCACCGGGGAGCTGTTTTTT; cdr3_aa: CASSDSGGVRTGELFF
v_call: TRBV5-8; clone_size: -; d_call: -; j_call: TRBJ1-2; cdr3_nt: TGTGCCAGCAGCTTGTATTTGTCGAACTATGGCTACACCTTC; cdr3_aa: CASSLYLSNYGYTF
v_call: TRBV11-2; clone_size: -; d_call: -; j_call: TRBJ2-1; cdr3_nt: TGTGCCAGCAGCTTAGAGGGGGCCAGATACAATGAGCAGTTCTTC; cdr3_aa: CASSLEGARYNEQFF
v_call: TRBV28; clone_size: -; d_call: TRBD1; j_call: TRBJ1-1; cdr3_nt: TGTGCCAGCAAATTGGGACAGGACACTGAAGCTTTCTTT; cdr3_aa: CASKLGQDTEAFF
v_call: TRBV6-6; clone_size: -; d_call: TRBD2; j_call: TRBJ2-1; cdr3_nt: TGTGCCAGCAGTTATGAACTAGCGGACAATGAGCAGTTCTTC; cdr3_aa: CASSYELADNEQFF
v_call: TRBV28; clone_size: few; d_call: TRBD2; j_call: TRBJ2-5; cdr3_nt: TGTGCCAGCAGCCTCATGACTAGCGGCCAAGAGACCCAGTACTTC; cdr3_aa: CASSLMTSGQETQYF
v_call: TRBV5-5; clone_size: -; d_call: -; j_call: TRBJ1-5; cdr3_nt: TGTGCCAGCAGCTTAACCCCAGGAGGGGTCAATCAGCCCCAGCATTTT; cdr3_aa: CASSLTPGGVNQPQHF
v_call: TRBV5-4; clone_size: -; d_call: TRBD1; j_call: TRBJ2-5; cdr3_nt: TGTGCCAGCAGCTTCCGCCGAGACAGGGTTCAAGAGACCCAGTACTTC; cdr3_aa: CASSFRRDRVQETQYF
v_call: TRBV9; clone_size: -; d_call: -; j_call: TRBJ1-6; cdr3_nt: TGTGCCAGCAGCGTAGGCCAGGGCTCCCTCCACTTT; cdr3_aa: CASSVGQGSLHF
v_call: TRBV6-5; clone_size: -; d_call: TRBD1; j_call: TRBJ2-7; cdr3_nt: TGTGCCAGCAGTAGGGGACAGAACTACGAGCAGTACTTC; cdr3_aa: CASSRGQNYEQYF